The rows below give T cell receptor beta chains drawn from one sample of a study of post-analysis software for immune sequencing data. TCRdb re-called the PCR reads with MiXCR, one entry per CDR3 protein. The table lists about 150,000 distinct CDR3 sequences, 30% of them singletons, with less than 1.6% in the top ten. Material for sequencing was blood. These receptors were taken from a girl between 5 and 17 years old with multiple sclerosis. Both conserved end residues are part of each CDR3. D genes are given only for firm matches. For some rows the clone size is stated as once, few or many, or as a class when expanded; others skip it.

size: NA
J: TRBJ1-5
V: TRBV7-8
D: TRBD1
DNA: TGTGCCAGCAGCCCGGGGACAGGGGGCGGGGATCAGCCCCAGCATTTT
CDR3: CASSPGTGGGDQPQHF

size: once
J: TRBJ1-1
V: TRBV28
D: NA
DNA: TGTGCCAGCAGTTTAATGGGGGGCGCAGGGACTGAAGCTTTCTTT
CDR3: CASSLMGGAGTEAFF

size: NA
J: TRBJ2-1
V: TRBV30
D: NA
DNA: TGTGCCTGGAACAAGGCGAGTAGGGATGAGCAGTTCTTC
CDR3: CAWNKASRDEQFF

size: many
J: TRBJ2-3
V: TRBV20-1
D: TRBD2
DNA: TGCAGTGCTCCGACTAGCGGGAGTGGAGATACGCAGTATTTT
CDR3: CSAPTSGSGDTQYF

size: many
J: TRBJ2-1
V: TRBV7-8
D: TRBD1
DNA: TGTGCCAGCAGCCGAACAGGGGTGAACAATGAGCAGTTCTTC
CDR3: CASSRTGVNNEQFF

size: once
J: TRBJ1-3
V: TRBV2
D: NA
DNA: TGTGCCAGCAGAACCGGGACAAACTCTGGAAACACCATATATTTT
CDR3: CASRTGTNSGNTIYF

size: NA
J: TRBJ2-3
V: TRBV5-1
D: NA
DNA: TGCGCCAGCAGCTTGGCCTTCCGCAGCGCAGATACGCAGTATTTT
CDR3: CASSLAFRSADTQYF

size: NA
J: TRBJ1-5
V: TRBV28
D: NA
DNA: TGTGCCAGCAGTTCCCAGGGGTATCAGCCCCAGCATTTT
CDR3: CASSSQGYQPQHF

size: few
J: TRBJ1-1
V: TRBV27
D: NA
DNA: TGTGCCAGCAGTTTAACAGGGTATTTCGACACTGAAGCTTTCTTT
CDR3: CASSLTGYFDTEAFF

size: few
J: TRBJ1-1
V: TRBV3-1
D: NA
DNA: TGTGCCAGCAGCGACCTAGGACACCCGGGGACTGAAGCTTTCTTT
CDR3: CASSDLGHPGTEAFF

size: NA
J: TRBJ2-1
V: TRBV12-3/TRBV12-4
D: TRBD2
DNA: TGTGCCAGCAGTTTGGAGAGGACTAGCGGGCCCTTTCCCTCCTACAATGAGCAGTTCTTC
CDR3: CASSLERTSGPFPSYNEQFF

size: many
J: TRBJ1-2
V: TRBV7-9
D: NA
DNA: TGTGCCAGCAGCTTAGGCCAAGGCTACACCTTC
CDR3: CASSLGQGYTF

size: many
J: TRBJ2-1
V: TRBV20-1
D: TRBD2
DNA: TGCAGTGCTAGTCTAACTAGCGGGAACTCTGAGCAGTTCTTC
CDR3: CSASLTSGNSEQFF

size: many
J: TRBJ2-7
V: TRBV12-3/TRBV12-4
D: TRBD1
DNA: TGTGCCAGCAGTCGGACAGGGGGCTTCTCCTACGAGCAGTACTTC
CDR3: CASSRTGGFSYEQYF

size: few
J: TRBJ1-2
V: TRBV18
D: TRBD1
DNA: TGTGCCAGCTCACCGGGACAGGATTCTGGCTACACCTTC
CDR3: CASSPGQDSGYTF

size: NA
J: TRBJ2-1
V: TRBV7-6
D: NA
DNA: TGTGCCAGCAGCTTAAGGAATGAGCATGGGTATGAGCAGTTCTTC
CDR3: CASSLRNEHGYEQFF

size: NA
J: TRBJ1-1
V: TRBV20-1
D: NA
DNA: TGCAGTGTTAGAGAAAGAGGGGGAGCTGGGCAAGCTTTCTTT
CDR3: CSVRERGGAGQAFF